The TCR beta chain described here comes from a study of cytomegalovirus exposure and HLA in healthy donors. The study ran its PCR with 60 Vbeta and 13 Jbeta primers. Authors' analysis steps: A later analysis counted 65 million to 80 million unique TCR beta chains, some 12 million shared. Method: immunoSEQ multiplex PCR; TCRdb's copy keeps in-frame clones and lacks some. The V and J calls and clone size come from that table; D and trimming were worked out from the DNA. Here the sample spans about 250,000 clones, roughly 85% being singletons. This CDR3 region has 13 residues. CDR1 is LGHNT, CDR2 FRNRAP, per germline. Trimming removed 5 bases from V and 3 bases from J; junction bases left unmatched: 3.

The clonotype comes from a girl under 10 years old in good health and CMV-seronegative. Sequencing input: PBMCs. The V gene is TRBV12-5, the J gene TRBJ2-5; TRBD1 agrees at 7 bases. CDR3 coding DNA: TGTGCTAGTGGTCGGCAGGGGGAAGAGACCCAGTACTTC. Protein product: CASGRQGEETQYF.